A selection of T cell receptor beta chains follows, all from one sample in a study of control samples from healthy donors and cancer patients. The method was immunoSEQ multiplex PCR; TCRdb's version includes in-frame clones alone and lacks a portion of them. The table lists 90,000 to 100,000 clones, approximately 81% of them singletons. The specimen was blood. Receptors originate from a woman aged 25 to 39 in good health. CDR3s include the opening cysteine and the closing phenylalanine or tryptophan. The D gene is left open where the match is weak. Only some rows state a clone size, as once, few, many or a class for expanded clones.

v_gene: TRBV10-3
d_gene: TRBD2
j_gene: TRBJ2-3
abundance: .
CDR3aa: CAISRTSGGTTDTQYF
CDR3nt: TGTGCCATCAGTCGGACTAGCGGGGGGACCACAGATACGCAGTATTTT

v_gene: TRBV9
d_gene: .
j_gene: TRBJ2-5
abundance: .
CDR3aa: CASSVGGEGTQYF
CDR3nt: TGTGCCAGCAGCGTAGGAGGGGAAGGGACCCAGTACTTC

v_gene: TRBV5-1
d_gene: .
j_gene: TRBJ2-7
abundance: .
CDR3aa: CASSLAGRVSYEQYF
CDR3nt: TGCGCCAGCAGCTTGGCGGGGAGAGTCTCCTACGAGCAGTACTTC

v_gene: TRBV11-2
d_gene: .
j_gene: TRBJ1-1
abundance: .
CDR3aa: CASSYDFFMNTEAFF
CDR3nt: TGTGCCAGCAGCTACGATTTTTTCATGAACACTGAAGCTTTCTTT

v_gene: TRBV12-5
d_gene: .
j_gene: TRBJ2-2
abundance: .
CDR3aa: CASEGVGYGGELFF
CDR3nt: TGTGCTAGTGAAGGAGTGGGCTACGGCGGGGAGCTGTTTTTT

v_gene: TRBV6-1
d_gene: .
j_gene: TRBJ1-2
abundance: once
CDR3aa: CASSDYSNYGYTF
CDR3nt: TGTGCCAGCAGTGATTACAGCAACTATGGCTACACCTTC

v_gene: TRBV4-1
d_gene: TRBD1
j_gene: TRBJ1-5
abundance: once
CDR3aa: CASSQEPPQGALGNQPQHF
CDR3nt: TGCGCCAGCAGCCAAGAACCTCCCCAGGGGGCGTTAGGCAATCAGCCCCAGCATTTT

v_gene: TRBV2
d_gene: .
j_gene: TRBJ1-2
abundance: .
CDR3aa: CASSAGRGGGYTF
CDR3nt: TGTGCCAGCAGTGCGGGCAGGGGTGGTGGCTACACCTTC

v_gene: TRBV10-1
d_gene: .
j_gene: TRBJ2-7
abundance: .
CDR3aa: CASSVLRDSEQYF
CDR3nt: TGCGCCAGCAGTGTTCTCCGGGACTCCGAGCAGTACTTC

v_gene: TRBV19
d_gene: .
j_gene: TRBJ2-1
abundance: .
CDR3aa: CATSALDNSYNEQFF
CDR3nt: TGTGCCACCTCGGCCCTAGACAACTCCTACAATGAGCAGTTCTTC

v_gene: TRBV6-5
d_gene: TRBD1
j_gene: TRBJ2-1
abundance: .
CDR3aa: CASKTQGAFYNEQFF
CDR3nt: TGTGCCAGCAAAACACAGGGGGCCTTCTACAATGAGCAGTTCTTC

v_gene: TRBV10-3
d_gene: .
j_gene: TRBJ1-6
abundance: .
CDR3aa: CAISERGSPLHF
CDR3nt: TGTGCCATCAGTGAGCGAGGATCACCCCTCCACTTT

v_gene: TRBV7-9
d_gene: .
j_gene: TRBJ2-3
abundance: .
CDR3aa: CASSPRTVPGSTDTQYF
CDR3nt: TGTGCCAGCAGTCCACGAACAGTCCCCGGTTCCACAGATACGCAGTATTTT

v_gene: TRBV2
d_gene: .
j_gene: TRBJ1-1
abundance: .
CDR3aa: CASSVRGMNTEAFF
CDR3nt: TGTGCCAGCAGTGTAAGGGGGATGAACACTGAAGCTTTCTTT

v_gene: TRBV19
d_gene: .
j_gene: TRBJ1-2
abundance: .
CDR3aa: CASSTGTPELTF
CDR3nt: TGTGCCAGTAGTACCGGGACACCGGAATTGACCTTC

v_gene: TRBV18
d_gene: .
j_gene: TRBJ2-2
abundance: few
CDR3aa: CATPGAASTGELFF
CDR3nt: TGTGCCACCCCTGGGGCAGCTAGCACCGGGGAGCTGTTTTTT

v_gene: TRBV5-6
d_gene: .
j_gene: TRBJ2-2
abundance: .
CDR3aa: CASSDGPGTVELFF
CDR3nt: TGTGCCAGCAGTGACGGCCCGGGGACCGTGGAGCTGTTTTTT

v_gene: TRBV14
d_gene: TRBD1
j_gene: TRBJ1-2
abundance: .
CDR3aa: CASSQGTGDYGYTF
CDR3nt: TGTGCCAGCAGCCAAGGGACAGGTGACTATGGCTACACCTTC

v_gene: TRBV5-6
d_gene: .
j_gene: TRBJ2-7
abundance: .
CDR3aa: CASSLVTSYEQYF
CDR3nt: TGTGCCAGCAGCTTGGTAACTAGCTACGAGCAGTACTTC

v_gene: TRBV9
d_gene: .
j_gene: TRBJ2-6
abundance: .
CDR3aa: CASSVGDSGANVLTF
CDR3nt: TGTGCCAGCAGCGTAGGAGATTCTGGGGCCAACGTCCTGACTTTC

v_gene: TRBV30
d_gene: TRBD1
j_gene: TRBJ1-1
abundance: .
CDR3aa: CAWSFRGHFMNTEAFF
CDR3nt: TGTGCCTGGTCCTTCAGGGGGCATTTTATGAACACTGAAGCTTTCTTT

v_gene: TRBV2
d_gene: .
j_gene: TRBJ2-5
abundance: .
CDR3aa: CASSEWVPTGETQYF
CDR3nt: TGTGCCAGCAGTGAATGGGTCCCCACGGGGGAGACCCAGTACTTC

v_gene: TRBV5-6
d_gene: TRBD1
j_gene: TRBJ2-3
abundance: .
CDR3aa: CASSPYRGSSTDTQYF
CDR3nt: TGTGCCAGCAGCCCTTACAGGGGATCTAGCACAGATACGCAGTATTTT

v_gene: TRBV18
d_gene: .
j_gene: TRBJ1-3
abundance: .
CDR3aa: CASSKGRGSGNTIYF
CDR3nt: TGTGCCAGCTCCAAGGGACGGGGCTCTGGAAACACCATATATTTT

v_gene: TRBV18
d_gene: .
j_gene: TRBJ2-5
abundance: .
CDR3aa: CASSPLGQIQETQYF
CDR3nt: TGTGCCAGCTCACCTTTAGGCCAGATCCAAGAGACCCAGTACTTC

v_gene: TRBV11-3
d_gene: .
j_gene: TRBJ2-2
abundance: many
CDR3aa: CASSSDTTGELFF
CDR3nt: TGTGCCAGCAGTTCCGACACAACCGGGGAGCTGTTTTTT

v_gene: TRBV19
d_gene: .
j_gene: TRBJ1-3
abundance: few
CDR3aa: CASSRNKQGRMAGNTIYF
CDR3nt: TGTGCCAGTAGCCGGAACAAACAGGGAAGGATGGCTGGAAACACCATATATTTT

v_gene: TRBV20-1
d_gene: .
j_gene: TRBJ2-1
abundance: .
CDR3aa: CSATIRGEQFF
CDR3nt: TGCAGTGCTACCATTAGGGGGGAGCAGTTCTTC

v_gene: TRBV6-5
d_gene: TRBD1
j_gene: TRBJ2-7
abundance: once
CDR3aa: CASNWDRVSEQYF
CDR3nt: TGTGCCAGCAATTGGGACAGGGTATCCGAGCAGTACTTC

v_gene: TRBV7-9
d_gene: .
j_gene: TRBJ1-4
abundance: few
CDR3aa: CASSQTAREKLFF
CDR3nt: TGTGCCAGCAGCCAAACCGCACGGGAAAAACTGTTTTTT

v_gene: TRBV18
d_gene: TRBD1
j_gene: TRBJ1-1
abundance: few
CDR3aa: CASSQLPGQGVEAFF
CDR3nt: TGTGCCAGCTCACAACTACCCGGACAGGGGGTAGAAGCTTTCTTT

v_gene: TRBV9
d_gene: TRBD2
j_gene: TRBJ2-3
abundance: .
CDR3aa: CASSVGASGDQDTQYF
CDR3nt: TGTGCCAGCAGCGTAGGGGCTAGCGGGGACCAAGATACGCAGTATTTT

v_gene: TRBV5-4
d_gene: TRBD1
j_gene: TRBJ1-3
abundance: .
CDR3aa: CASSSRGSGNTIYF
CDR3nt: TGTGCCAGCAGCTCCAGGGGGTCTGGAAACACCATATATTTT

v_gene: TRBV6-5
d_gene: .
j_gene: TRBJ2-3
abundance: .
CDR3aa: CASSLEGGGTDTQYF
CDR3nt: TGTGCCAGCAGCCTTGAGGGGGGGGGCACAGATACGCAGTATTTT